A selection of T cell receptor beta chains follows, all from one sample in a study of CXCR3-negative and CXCR3-positive naive CD8 T cells. TCRdb reworked the 5' RACE reads into one entry per CDR3 protein, no DNA. The specimen's table records around 40,000 distinct CDR3 sequences. The specimen sequenced was naive CXCR3- CD8+ T cells from blood. These TCRs come from a human donor in good health. Some clones in this sample may be carry-over from other donors' samples. Each CDR3 is given with its conserved first and last residue. Some rows mark clone size as missing; the rest say once, few, many or name a class of expanded clone.

len: 11; v_gene: TRBV7-9; abundance: -; j_gene: TRBJ2-1; CDR3aa: CASSHGPEGFF
len: 15; v_gene: TRBV29-1; abundance: -; j_gene: TRBJ1-3; CDR3aa: CSVEEDLSSGNTIYF
len: 14; v_gene: TRBV6-2/TRBV6-3; abundance: medium-sized; j_gene: TRBJ2-7; CDR3aa: CASSLGLAGYEQYF
len: 16; v_gene: TRBV28; abundance: -; j_gene: TRBJ1-3; CDR3aa: CASRSTRTGGADTIYF
len: 14; v_gene: TRBV7-6; abundance: -; j_gene: TRBJ2-1; CDR3aa: CASSLSAGGNEQFF
len: 19; v_gene: TRBV25-1; abundance: -; j_gene: TRBJ1-2; CDR3aa: CASSEYFPGQPTGDGGYTF
len: 14; v_gene: TRBV7-9; abundance: -; j_gene: TRBJ1-1; CDR3aa: CASPGGAGNTEAFF
len: 15; v_gene: TRBV5-1; abundance: -; j_gene: TRBJ2-1; CDR3aa: CASSLAGGDYNEQFF
len: 15; v_gene: TRBV20-1; abundance: -; j_gene: TRBJ2-1; CDR3aa: CSAPYPPEAYNEQFF
len: 13; v_gene: TRBV7-2; abundance: -; j_gene: TRBJ1-1; CDR3aa: CASRSPGNTEAFF
len: 14; v_gene: TRBV7-3; abundance: -; j_gene: TRBJ2-7; CDR3aa: CASSLGTPENEQYF
len: 13; v_gene: TRBV20-1; abundance: -; j_gene: TRBJ1-2; CDR3aa: CSARPTLGGPDTF
len: 13; v_gene: TRBV18; abundance: -; j_gene: TRBJ1-2; CDR3aa: CASSPPDRGGYTF
len: 14; v_gene: TRBV29-1; abundance: -; j_gene: TRBJ1-1; CDR3aa: CSVRGQGSNTEAFF
len: 13; v_gene: TRBV12-3/TRBV12-4; abundance: -; j_gene: TRBJ2-1; CDR3aa: CASRLGGNNEQFF
len: 11; v_gene: TRBV25-1; abundance: -; j_gene: TRBJ2-1; CDR3aa: CASSEAGGQFF
len: 15; v_gene: TRBV20-1; abundance: -; j_gene: TRBJ2-1; CDR3aa: CSARVGDSSYNEQFF
len: 15; v_gene: TRBV29-1; abundance: -; j_gene: TRBJ2-5; CDR3aa: CSVAITSGALETQYF
len: 14; v_gene: TRBV28; abundance: -; j_gene: TRBJ1-6; CDR3aa: CASSPQGNSFTLHF
len: 14; v_gene: TRBV6-1; abundance: medium-sized; j_gene: TRBJ1-5; CDR3aa: CASSGAGGNQPQHF
len: 15; v_gene: TRBV7-9; abundance: -; j_gene: TRBJ2-1; CDR3aa: CASSHGLAGYNEQFF
len: 12; v_gene: TRBV5-1; abundance: -; j_gene: TRBJ2-7; CDR3aa: CASSFQGYEQYF
len: 16; v_gene: TRBV14; abundance: -; j_gene: TRBJ2-1; CDR3aa: CASTQKGRGGRNEQFF
len: 12; v_gene: TRBV12-3/TRBV12-4; abundance: -; j_gene: TRBJ2-2; CDR3aa: CASKTGVGELFF
len: 13; v_gene: TRBV2; abundance: -; j_gene: TRBJ1-1; CDR3aa: CASRGRTNTEAFF
len: 17; v_gene: TRBV6-4; abundance: -; j_gene: TRBJ2-3; CDR3aa: CASSGSQGLPDTDTQYF
len: 15; v_gene: TRBV4-2; abundance: medium-sized; j_gene: TRBJ1-1; CDR3aa: CASSQDQVKNTEAFF
len: 13; v_gene: TRBV12-5; abundance: -; j_gene: TRBJ1-1; CDR3aa: CASGLAEGTEAFF
len: 15; v_gene: TRBV4-3; abundance: -; j_gene: TRBJ1-4; CDR3aa: CASSQDYPLGEKLFF
len: 19; v_gene: TRBV4-3; abundance: -; j_gene: TRBJ2-3; CDR3aa: CASSQEGSAGVITTDTQYF
len: 16; v_gene: TRBV29-1; abundance: -; j_gene: TRBJ2-3; CDR3aa: CSVDGLADSHTDTQYF
len: 11; v_gene: TRBV29-1; abundance: -; j_gene: TRBJ2-7; CDR3aa: CSVEKDYEQYF
len: 15; v_gene: TRBV20-1; abundance: -; j_gene: TRBJ1-2; CDR3aa: CSARDFGGGDYGYTF
len: 15; v_gene: TRBV20-1; abundance: -; j_gene: TRBJ2-3; CDR3aa: CSARLAWESTDTQYF
len: 14; v_gene: TRBV7-9; abundance: -; j_gene: TRBJ2-4; CDR3aa: CASSLQFGRGIQYF
len: 13; v_gene: TRBV29-1; abundance: -; j_gene: TRBJ1-6; CDR3aa: CSVRQGASSPLHF
len: 17; v_gene: TRBV7-6; abundance: -; j_gene: TRBJ2-2; CDR3aa: CASSLGSRGRPGGELFF
len: 13; v_gene: TRBV2; abundance: -; j_gene: TRBJ2-3; CDR3aa: CASVLGAQDTQYF
len: 13; v_gene: TRBV14; abundance: -; j_gene: TRBJ2-7; CDR3aa: CASSQDPGDEQYF
len: 14; v_gene: TRBV19; abundance: -; j_gene: TRBJ2-7; CDR3aa: CASSVTGGSYEQYF
len: 12; v_gene: TRBV29-1; abundance: -; j_gene: TRBJ2-5; CDR3aa: CSVTGRQETQYF
len: 13; v_gene: TRBV19; abundance: -; j_gene: TRBJ1-2; CDR3aa: CASSIRQLQGYTF